One sample yielded the 7 T cell receptor beta chains listed below, sequenced in a study of T-cell memory formation after mild COVID-19. TCRdb fed the 5' RACE reads into MiXCR, producing one record per CDR3 protein. This repertoire shows about 45,000 distinct CDR3 sequences, about 7.3% found once; its top ten account for approximately 1.5%. The sample comprised PBMCs or a T cell subset sorted from them (not recorded which). Receptors originate from a man aged 18 to 30 who had mild COVID-19 (a few samples of this study predate the infection). Cell type and time point are not known.

This clonotype was seen only a few times. The gene calls are TRBV7-2 and TRBJ1-1; 8 bases match TRBD1. The length of the CDR3 is 14 residues. Germline CDR1 is SGHTA and CDR2 is FQGNSA. V trimming: 5 bases; J trimming: 3 bases; junction bases outside the gene matches: 5. CDR3 protein: CASSIYRGDTEAFF. CDR3 in DNA: TGTGCCAGCAGCATTTACAGGGGGGACACTGAAGCTTTCTTT.

The chain employs TRBV10-1 and TRBJ1-1; D is undetermined. The length of the CDR3 is 13 residues. The germline gives CDR1 WNHNN, CDR2 SYGVQD (reference sequence). V shed 2 bases and J shed 6 bases, with 10 bases lying between them. The CDR3 nucleotides are TGCGCCAGCAGTGAGCGAGGGCTCGCTGAAGCTTTCTTT. Its protein product is CASSERGLAEAFF.

Only a few counts were recorded for this clonotype. This rearrangement joins TRBV7-2 to TRBJ1-2; possibly TRBD1 for D (5 bases). Germline lookup yields CDR1 SGHTA and CDR2 FQGNSA. The CDR3 extends over 13 amino acids. The V and J ends lost 3 bases and 4 bases respectively, with 9 bases between them. CDR3 sequence: CASSLSQGYGYTF. CDR3 DNA: TGTGCCAGCAGCTTGAGCCAGGGCTATGGCTACACCTTC. Full variable domain (rest looked up from reference TRBV7-2 and TRBJ1-2): GAGVSQSPSNKVTEKGKDVELRCDPISGHTALYWYRQSLGQGLEFLIYFQGNSAPDKSGLPSDRFSAERTGGSVSTLTIQRTQQEDSAVYLCASSLSQGYGYTFGSGTRLTVV.

In nucleotides, the CDR3 is TGCAGCGCTACCGGGACAAGCTACGAGCAGTACTTC. This sequence encodes CSATGTSYEQYF. The chain carries TRBV29-1 and TRBJ2-7; maybe TRBD1 (6 bases). The germline gives CDR1 SQVTM, CDR2 ANQGSEA. V was pared by 7 bases and J by 3 bases, with 13 bases between. CDR3 length: 12 amino acids.

The chain links TRBV20-1 to TRBJ2-7, with TRBD1 identical over 9 bases. This CDR3 contains 15 residues. Germline CDR1 reads DFQATT; CDR2 reads SNEGSKA (reference sequence). V gave up 6 bases and J gave up 4 bases; unmatched junction bases: 13. The CDR3 protein is CSANLWTGEKYEQYV. CDR3 nucleotide sequence: TGCAGTGCCAACCTTTGGACAGGGGAGAAATACGAGCAGTACGTC.

The chain has TRBV6-2 or TRBV6-3 and TRBJ1-5, with TRBD1 as a possible D gene (6 bases). From germline, CDR1 is MNHEY and CDR2 SVGEGT. Trimming left V 4 bases short and J 3 bases short, with 13 bases between. This CDR3 contains 15 residues. CDR3 nucleotide sequence: TGTGCCAGCAGTTTACAGGGAGGTCCCAATCAGCCCCAGCATTTT. This gives the protein CASSLQGGPNQPQHF.

The chain has TRBV7-8 and TRBJ2-5; no reliable D call. The CDR3 contains 14 residues. CDR1 is SGHVS, CDR2 FQNEAQ, per germline. V shed 1 base and J shed 5 bases, with 11 bases lying between them. The CDR3 DNA reads as TGTGCCAGCAGCTTAGAAATTACACGGGAGACCCAGTACTTC. Its protein is CASSLEITRETQYF.